This T cell receptor (beta chain) was obtained from a study of CD8 T cells in ankylosing spondylitis. Study-wide results and limits: A TCR beta motif of fewer than 10 highly homologous variants seemed to mark ankylosing spondylitis blood. Earlier studies detected some motif variants in reactive arthritis synovial fluid and blood. Researchers report that disease-linked clones proved CD8+ and relatively rare in peripheral blood.

The TCR beta libraries were generated through quantitative 5'-RACE incorporating molecular barcodes. One entry per CDR3 protein, called by TCRdb with MiXCR from the 5' RACE reads. The repertoire holds under 150,000 distinct CDR3 sequences, with 15% to 20% as singletons. This clonotype was seen many times. Its antigen is undetermined. The sample consisted of blood, either unsorted or a sorted T cell fraction (not recorded which). The receptor comes from a male donor with ankylosing spondylitis.

The CDR3 nucleotides are TGTGCCAGCAGCTTATTTCAGCACAATGAGCAGTTCTTC. It is translated as CASSLFQHNEQFF. The chain employs TRBV7-8 and TRBJ2-1, with D unresolved. V was shortened by 2 bases and J by 5 bases, with 7 bases between the two germline ends. Germline loops: CDR1 SGHVS, CDR2 FQNEAQ. The CDR3 contains 13 residues.